This T cell receptor (beta chain) was documented in a study of blood T cell repertoires in COVID-19. Whole-study context: Material from acute and convalescent COVID-19 was sourced from the United States, Italy and Spain. Sources were T cells, B-cell-depleted T cells, or PBMCs; the material itself was cDNA or gDNA.

Original analysis: The authors estimated nucleated cell counts from reference gene primer amplification. TCRdb's table, derived via immunoSEQ multiplex PCR, lists solely in-frame clones and lacks some. D and trimming were read from the DNA, whereas the V and J calls and clone size are those reported in that table. The data show about 89,000 clones, 75% to 90% seen once. There are 14 residues in the CDR3. V lost 1 base and J 8 bases, leaving 12 bases between the germline ends. Germline values: CDR1 SGHAT, CDR2 FQDESV (reference sequence). The source material was peripheral blood. The gene calls are TRBV11-1 and TRBJ2-1; TRBD1 is a possible D gene (6 bases). The sequence was collected from a woman of 80 years or more with acute or convalescent COVID-19. CDR3 sequence (DNA): TGTGCCAGCAGCTTAGAGCCAGGGGCCCATGAGCAGTTCTTC. Translating gives CASSLEPGAHEQFF.